This T cell receptor beta chain stems from a study of shared clonotypes between healthy human individuals. An assay was performed, and its level was deep. Clones were sequenced by immunoSEQ multiplex PCR, and TCRdb holds only the in-frame ones, with some missing. The repertoire holds about 79,000 clones, with over 55% as singletons. Combination of CD45RO+ cells with CCR7-negative CD45RA+ TemRA cells was used for CD8 memory. This clone occurred a few times. Antigen unknown. Study-wide findings and caveats: Genetic and exposure-history diversity was limited by the few donors. Clonotype sharing among donors likely depends on sequencing depth.

The CDR3 has 11 amino acids. The germline V and J ends were trimmed by 7 bases and 3 bases, with 7 bases remaining between them. Germline V gene data show CDR1 as MDHEN and CDR2 as SYDVKM. This TCR was recovered from a man aged 25-40 years in good health. The chain has TRBV28 and TRBJ2-7; a weak D match, TRBD2 (5 bases). The sample consisted of memory CD8+ T cells sorted from blood. Subset given: CD45RO+ cells pooled with CCR7-negative TemRA cells. CDR3 coding DNA: TGTGCCAGCATGGAGGACTACGAGCAGTACTTC. Encoded protein: CASMEDYEQYF.